Presented here are 18 T cell receptor beta chains from one specimen sequenced in a study of shared clonotypes between healthy human individuals. Assay: immunoSEQ multiplex PCR; the TCRdb copy retains only in-frame clones and omits some. The sample holds about 2.4 million clones; approximately 93% are singletons and the top ten take about 0.39%. The sample comprised naive CD4+ T cells from PBMCs. Subset defined: CD45RA+ positively selected. These receptors were collected from a man aged 18 to 30 in good health. Some clones in this sample may be carry-over from other donors' samples.

For this clone: Within the sample, other DNA sequences also encode this same CDR3. The chain is built from TRBV9 and TRBJ1-4, with D perhaps matching TRBD1 (5 bases). The ends were cut back, 3 bases at V and 5 bases at J, with 11 bases in the middle. The V gene's germline CDR1 is SGDLS and CDR2 YYNGEE. This CDR3 is 14 amino acids long. The CDR3 is CASSAGPANEKLFF. The CDR3 region has the DNA TGTGCCAGCAGCGCGGGACCCGCGAATGAAAAACTGTTTTTT.

This chain links TRBV10-1 with TRBJ1-1; D gene unclear. V lost 3 bases, J lost 6 bases, and 11 bases lay in between. CDR3 length: 13 residues. Germline assignment: CDR1 WNHNN and CDR2 SYGVQD (reference sequence). CDR3: CASSDLGWAEAFF. The CDR3 nucleotides are TGCGCCAGCAGTGACCTTGGTTGGGCTGAAGCTTTCTTT.

The V gene is TRBV5-6, the J gene TRBJ1-2; 9 bases are a match to TRBD1. Germline V lookup: CDR1 SGHDT, CDR2 YYEEEE. Losses at the gene ends were 5 bases for V and 5 bases for J; bases not matched to a gene: 10. CDR3 size: 15 residues. As DNA, the CDR3 is TGTGCCAGCAGACCCTCTACAGGGGGCTTTTATGGCTACACCTTC. This sequence encodes CASRPSTGGFYGYTF.

The chain carries TRBV6-5 and TRBJ1-1; 9 bases are a match to TRBD1. This CDR3 is 13 amino acids long. Unmatched junction bases numbered 3, after V lost 2 bases and J lost 8 bases. Per the germline V gene, CDR1 is MNHEY and CDR2 is SVGAGI. Written as DNA, the CDR3 is TGTGCCAGCAGTTACGGGACAGGGCTAGAAGCTTTCTTT. As protein: CASSYGTGLEAFF.

The chain couples TRBV7-9 to TRBJ2-7; D is perhaps TRBD2 (5 bases). Germline CDR1 and CDR2: SEHNR and FQNEAQ (reference sequence). The V end lost 5 bases, the J end lost 3 bases, and 17 bases lay between the germline ends. The CDR3 sequence is 15 residues long. The CDR3 DNA reads TGTGCCAGCAGCCCACTTCTCGGAGGAGGCTACGAGCAGTACTTC. It codes for CASSPLLGGGYEQYF.

Remarks on this clone: Distinct nucleotide sequences in the sample also encode this CDR3. The chain couples TRBV6-5 to TRBJ2-1; the D gene is possibly TRBD2 (6 bases). The CDR3 length is 13 residues. Trimming cost V 2 bases and J 9 bases, with 11 bases left between them. Germline V gene sequence: CDR1 MNHEY, CDR2 SVGAGI. The CDR3 sequence: CASSYPGTGEQFF. CDR3 in DNA: TGTGCCAGCAGTTACCCCGGGACTGGTGAGCAGTTCTTC.

The CDR3 reads CASSSRQGISAEAFF. The CDR3 nucleotides read TGCGCCAGCAGCTCAAGACAGGGGATAAGCGCTGAAGCTTTCTTT. The V and J genes are TRBV5-1 and TRBJ1-1, with 8 positions matching TRBD1. The CDR3 is 15 residues long. CDR1 is SGHRS and CDR2 is YFSETQ in the germline V gene. With V trimmed by 3 bases and J by 6 bases, 10 bases remained unmatched.

V usage is TRBV14 and J usage is TRBJ2-3; 7 nucleotides agree with TRBD2. The CDR3 spans 17 residues. Germline V gives CDR1 SGHDN, CDR2 FVKESK. With V trimmed by 8 bases and J by 0 bases, 14 bases remained unmatched. Here the CDR3 reads CASGDTSAHFSTDTQYF. The CDR3 DNA sequence: TGTGCCAGCGGCGACACTAGCGCACATTTTAGCACAGATACGCAGTATTTT.

This clone was seen only once. The chain uses TRBV7-9 and TRBJ1-2, with 7 bases fitting TRBD1. Germline lookup yields CDR1 SEHNR and CDR2 FQNEAQ (reference sequence). The CDR3 runs to 14 residues. J gave up 8 bases and V 1 base, and 7 bases lay outside the gene matches. The CDR3 DNA reads as TGTGCCAGCAGCTTAGAGGGCAGGGGGAGAGGCTACACCTTC. It specifies CASSLEGRGRGYTF.

The chain links TRBV7-9 to TRBJ1-2; no clear D gene. The CDR3 sequence is 12 residues long. Per the germline V gene, CDR1 is SEHNR and CDR2 is FQNEAQ (reference sequence). V was trimmed by 5 bases and J by 2 bases, leaving 6 bases between them. CDR3 in DNA: TGTGCCAGCAGCCTAAAAAACTATGGCTACACCTTC. Its translation: CASSLKNYGYTF. Full variable domain (missing parts from reference TRBV7-9 and TRBJ1-2): DTGVSQNPRHKITKRGQNVTFRCDPISEHNRLYWYRQTLGQGPEFLTYFQNEAQLEKSRLLSDRFSAERPKGSFSTLEIQRTEQGDSAMYLCASSLKNYGYTFGSGTRLTVV.

The chain employs TRBV5-1 and TRBJ2-7; 8 bases are shared with TRBD2. CDR3 length: 14 amino acids. The germline V gene has CDR1 SGHRS and CDR2 YFSETQ. Trimming removed 4 bases from V and 2 bases from J; junction bases left unmatched: 5. The CDR3 DNA reads as TGCGCCAGCAGCGAACGGACTAGCCCCTACGAGCAGTACTTC. As protein: CASSERTSPYEQYF.

The CDR3 reads CATHGQESTDTQYF. CDR3 nucleotides: TGTGCCACCCACGGACAGGAGAGCACAGATACGCAGTATTTT. The chain joins TRBV10-3 to TRBJ2-3; 7 nucleotides align to TRBD1. CDR1 ENHRY and CDR2 SYGVKD come from the germline V gene. After removal of 10 bases from V and 0 bases from J, the junction contained 7 bases not matched to a gene. The CDR3 is made up of 14 amino acids.

The chain carries TRBV2 and TRBJ2-7; 8 bases map to TRBD1. The CDR3 sequence is 13 residues long. Per the germline V gene, CDR1 is SNHLY and CDR2 is FYNNEI. Trimming took 9 bases from V and 5 from J; bases not matched to a gene: 9. The CDR3 DNA reads TGTGCCAGGGGCCGGGACAGGCGTAACGAGCAGTACTTC. Translation: CARGRDRRNEQYF.

The chain couples TRBV6-5 to TRBJ1-4; D perhaps matches TRBD1 (5 bases). The CDR3 loop spans 15 amino acids. Per the germline V gene, CDR1 is MNHEY and CDR2 is SVGAGI. V lost 4 bases, J lost 8 bases, and 17 bases lay in between. Here the CDR3 reads CASSLALSGREKLFF. DNA of the CDR3: TGTGCCAGCAGTTTGGCTTTGTCAGGGCGGGAAAAACTGTTTTTT.

The V call is TRBV2, the J call TRBJ2-3; TRBD1 is a possible D gene (5 bases). Germline V gene lookup returns CDR1 SNHLY and CDR2 FYNNEI. CDR3 length: 13 residues. Trimming stripped 3 bases from V and 6 bases from J, with 10 bases between. As DNA, the CDR3 is TGTGCCAGCAGTGAGCGGTACAGGGATACGCAGTATTTT. Protein product: CASSERYRDTQYF. Drawing the rest from reference TRBV2 and TRBJ2-3, the complete variable domain is EPEVTQTPSHQVTQMGQEVILRCVPISNHLYFYWYRQILGQKVEFLVSFYNNEISEKSEIFDDQFSVERPDGSNFTLKIRSTKLEDSAMYFCASSERYRDTQYFGPGTRLTVL.

The chain couples TRBV5-1 to TRBJ1-1, with 9 positions matching TRBD1. The CDR3 extends over 14 amino acids. With V trimmed by 3 bases and J by 7 bases, 7 bases remained unmatched. Germline V gives CDR1 SGHRS, CDR2 YFSETQ. CDR3 sequence: CASSSWGQGDEAFF. CDR3 sequence (DNA): TGCGCCAGCAGCTCCTGGGGACAGGGCGATGAAGCTTTCTTT.

The chain has TRBV7-9 and TRBJ2-1; maybe TRBD2 (6 bases). CDR1 and CDR2 (germline): SEHNR, FQNEAQ (reference sequence). The CDR3 is 15 residues long. V was trimmed by 3 bases and J by 6 bases, leaving 15 bases between them. CDR3 bases: TGTGCCAGCAGCTTGGGCTCCGGGAGTCGCAATGAGCAGTTCTTC. This sequence encodes CASSLGSGSRNEQFF.

The chain has TRBV27 and TRBJ2-1; the match to TRBD2 covers 10 bases. Trimming removed 1 base from V and 2 bases from J; junction bases left unmatched: 5. The V gene's germline CDR1 is MNHEY and CDR2 SMNVEV (reference sequence). The CDR3 has 17 amino acids. The CDR3 loop reads CASSLFWGTSAYNEQFF. As DNA, the CDR3 is TGTGCCAGCAGTTTATTTTGGGGGACTAGCGCCTACAATGAGCAGTTCTTC.